Listed below are T cell receptor beta chains from one sample, sequenced in a study of CXCR3-negative and CXCR3-positive naive CD8 T cells. TCRdb re-called the 5' RACE reads; every CDR3 protein appears as one record, without DNA. This sample's table reports more than 80,000 distinct CDR3 sequences. The source material was naive CXCR3+ CD8+ T cells from blood. The receptors were sampled from a human donor in good health. Some clones in this sample may be carry-over from other donors' samples. CDR3s include the opening cysteine and the closing phenylalanine or tryptophan.

V gene	J gene	CDR3 protein
TRBV28	TRBJ2-7	CASSSTGAPYEQYF
TRBV7-9	TRBJ1-2	CASSRHPGQGDYGYTF
TRBV29-1	TRBJ2-1	CSVAGTGVGSYNEQFF
TRBV27	TRBJ1-1	CASSARTGWGTEAFF
TRBV21-1	TRBJ1-2	CASSKPYQRGQGRINYGYTF
TRBV15	TRBJ2-2	CATSRSPGPNAGELFF
TRBV29-1	TRBJ1-2	CSVEGDRHYGYTF
TRBV28	TRBJ2-5	CASSFLTKETQYF
TRBV7-2	TRBJ1-2	CASSLGQANYGYTF
TRBV5-1	TRBJ2-7	CASSLVGVAYEQYF